The clone carrying this TCR beta chain was picked up a small number of times. The antigen remains undetermined. This sample was taken from a study of identical twins. Study outcomes and limitations: Out-of-frame alpha sequences shared between twins exhibited an excess of low generation probability.

TCRdb passed the 5' RACE reads through MiXCR, listing each CDR3 protein once. The sample carries 500,000 to 600,000 distinct CDR3 sequences, 20% to 25% recorded once. This same sample was also part of a study on T cells expressing NK-cell markers.

This clonotype originated in a woman under 30 in good health. Sequencing input: CD4+ T cells sorted from blood.

For the CDR3, the DNA is TGCAGTGCTGGGGCCCAGACCAATGAGCAGTTCTTC. It encodes CSAGAQTNEQFF. The chain uses TRBV20-1 and TRBJ2-1, with a tentative D call TRBD1 (5 bases). The germline V and J ends were trimmed by 5 bases and 6 bases, with 11 bases remaining between them. Germline V gene lookup returns CDR1 DFQATT and CDR2 SNEGSKA (reference sequence). The CDR3 spans 12 residues.